Sequencing of this TCR beta chain was carried out in a study of cytomegalovirus exposure and HLA in healthy donors. Study conclusions and caveats: Specificity of a few CMV-associated chains for CMV antigens was verified in vitro. Cytomegalovirus association was assigned to over 150 TCR beta chains.

PCR involved 60 Vbeta and 13 Jbeta primers. The method was immunoSEQ multiplex PCR; TCRdb's version includes in-frame clones alone and lacks a portion of them. Among 150,000 to 200,000 clones, around 75% were seen once, and the ten largest hold roughly 3%. A remark on this clone: The antigen remains unidentified.

As for the donors, each was a healthy bone marrow donor. There are 15 residues in the CDR3. Per germline, CDR1 LGHNA and CDR2 YNFKEQ. Trimming removed 0 bases at V and 3 bases at J, with 12 bases between. This TCR was recovered from a male donor in good health and CMV-seronegative. Material for sequencing was PBMCs. The chain links TRBV4-2 to TRBJ2-7; D is possibly TRBD2 (6 bases). CDR3 amino acids: CASSQDFTSSYEQYF. The CDR3 region has the DNA TGTGCCAGCAGCCAAGATTTTACTAGCAGCTACGAGCAGTACTTC.